Here is one T cell receptor (beta chain) with its context. This sample was taken from a study of blood T cell repertoires in COVID-19. Study information: PBMCs, B-cell-depleted T cells, or T cells were the source of the cDNA or gDNA that made up the material.

Authors' methods: Estimation of nucleated cell counts relied on the amplification of reference gene primers. TCRdb's copy holds only in-frame clones and misses some; the assay was immunoSEQ multiplex PCR. For V, J and clone size, that table is used; D and trimming come from the DNA. The data hold just under 250,000 clones, with more than 85% observed a single time. This CDR3 has 17 amino acids. Per germline, CDR1 LNHDA and CDR2 SQIVND (reference sequence). Losses at the gene ends were 5 bases for V and 6 bases for J; bases not matched to a gene: 16. The study recruited people aged about 18 to 89 years across under 25 US areas. Donors were grouped by their self-reported clinical history.

The specimen sequenced was PBMCs or T cells enriched from blood (not recorded which). The J gene is TRBJ2-4, the V gene TRBV19; 7 bases are a match to TRBD2. The origin of this receptor is a woman aged 25 to 39 who had recovered from COVID-19. DNA of the CDR3: TGTGCCAGTAGTGGGCACACATGGGTTGGGAGGGGAAACATTCAGTACTTC. Translation gives CASSGHTWVGRGNIQYF.